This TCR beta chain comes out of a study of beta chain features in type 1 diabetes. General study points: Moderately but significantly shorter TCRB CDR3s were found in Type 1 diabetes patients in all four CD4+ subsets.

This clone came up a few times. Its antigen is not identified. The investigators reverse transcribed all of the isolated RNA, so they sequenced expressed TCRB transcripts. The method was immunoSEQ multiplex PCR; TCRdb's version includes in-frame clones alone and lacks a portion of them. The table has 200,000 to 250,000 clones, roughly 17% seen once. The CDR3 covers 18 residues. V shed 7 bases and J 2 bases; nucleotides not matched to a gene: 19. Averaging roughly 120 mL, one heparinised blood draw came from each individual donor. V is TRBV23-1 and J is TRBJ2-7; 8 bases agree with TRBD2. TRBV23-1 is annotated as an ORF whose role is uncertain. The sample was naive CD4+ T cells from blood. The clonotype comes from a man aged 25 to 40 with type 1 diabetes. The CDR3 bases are TGCGCCAGCATTTCTTCTAGGAGCGGGAGACACCGTCCCTACGAGCAGTACTTC. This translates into CASISSRSGRHRPYEQYF.